One and the same sample provided the 3 T cell receptor beta chains below, sequenced in a study of T cells after yellow fever vaccination. TCRdb called the 5' RACE reads again in MiXCR, with one record for every CDR3 protein. The data show approximately 70,000 distinct CDR3 sequences, under 8% seen once. Sequenced material: CD8+ T cells sorted from PBMCs, taken more than 35 days after the first yellow fever vaccination. These receptors originate from a man between 18 and 29 years old who received the YFV17D yellow fever vaccine.

The table lists this clonotype with many counts. The chain carries TRBV4-1 and TRBJ1-5; TRBD1 aligns across 7 bases. Germline V gene data show CDR1 as MGHRA and CDR2 as YSYEKL. V lost 3 bases to trimming and J lost 13 bases; unmatched junction nucleotides: 12. The CDR3 totals 14 residues. The CDR3 DNA reads as TGCGCCAGCAGCCAGGACAGGTCCCCTGGGTCGCAGCATTTT. This gives the protein CASSQDRSPGSQHF.

The rearrangement uses TRBV4-2 and TRBJ2-1; possibly TRBD2 for D (5 bases). In germline, CDR1 is LGHNA, CDR2 YNFKEQ. Trimming took 9 bases from V and 5 from J, leaving 17 bases between them. CDR3 length equals 14 residues. CDR3 bases: TGTGCCAGGGGCCCCGGGGTCCTCCACAATGAGCAGTTCTTC. Its translation is CARGPGVLHNEQFF.

This clonotype was observed at least ten times. The chain carries TRBV20-1 and TRBJ2-1; 9 bases align to TRBD2. The trim removed 6 bases at V and 2 bases at J, leaving 2 bases unmatched. The CDR3 spans 13 residues. In germline, CDR1 is DFQATT, CDR2 SNEGSKA (reference sequence). The CDR3 reads CSAGLATYNEQFF. The CDR3 DNA reads TGCAGTGCGGGACTAGCCACCTACAATGAGCAGTTCTTC.